This paragraph reports one T cell receptor (beta chain). From germline, CDR1 is SGDLS and CDR2 YYNGEE. This CDR3 is 16 amino acids long. Trimming pared 0 bases from V and 4 bases from J, leaving 13 bases between. This specimen comes from a study of blood T cell repertoires in COVID-19. As for the study in general: COVID-19 samples, acute and convalescent, were from the United States, Italy and Spain.

In the source study's methods: Estimation of nucleated cell counts was performed using reference gene primer amplification. TCRdb's copy holds only in-frame clones and misses some; the assay was immunoSEQ multiplex PCR. D and trimming were read from the DNA, whereas the V and J calls and clone size are those reported in that table. The sample lists about 200,000 clones, approximately 90% seen once, with 6% in the top ten. The chain is built from TRBV9 and TRBJ1-4, with a tentative D call TRBD1 (6 bases). The receptor's source is a man between 40 and 49 years old with active or convalescent COVID-19. Material: peripheral blood. CDR3 in DNA: TGTGCCAGCAGCGTAGGGGCGGGGGCCAATAATGAAAAACTGTTTTTT. Encoded protein: CASSVGAGANNEKLFF.